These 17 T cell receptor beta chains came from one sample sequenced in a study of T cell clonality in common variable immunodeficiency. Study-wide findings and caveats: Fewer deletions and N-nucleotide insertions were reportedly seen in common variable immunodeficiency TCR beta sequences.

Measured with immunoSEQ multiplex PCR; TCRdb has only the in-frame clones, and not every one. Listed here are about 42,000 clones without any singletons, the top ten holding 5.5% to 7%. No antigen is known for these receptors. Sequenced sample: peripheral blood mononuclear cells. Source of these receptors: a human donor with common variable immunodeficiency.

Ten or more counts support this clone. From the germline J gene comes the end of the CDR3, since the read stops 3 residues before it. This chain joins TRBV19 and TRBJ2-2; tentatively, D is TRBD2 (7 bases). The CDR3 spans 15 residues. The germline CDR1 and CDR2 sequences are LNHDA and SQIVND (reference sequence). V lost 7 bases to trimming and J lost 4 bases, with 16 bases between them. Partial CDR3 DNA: TGTGCCAGTACCATACAGGGAGGGAGCACCGGGGAG. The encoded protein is CASTIQGGSTGE. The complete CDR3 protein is CASTIQGGSTGELFF.

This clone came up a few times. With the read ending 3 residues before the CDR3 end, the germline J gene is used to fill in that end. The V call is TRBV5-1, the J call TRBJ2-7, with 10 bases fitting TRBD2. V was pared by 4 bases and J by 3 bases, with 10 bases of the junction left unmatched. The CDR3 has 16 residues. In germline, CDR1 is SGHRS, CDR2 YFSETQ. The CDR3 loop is CASSPIEGTSVYEQYF. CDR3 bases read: TGCGCCAGCAGCCCGATAGAAGGGACTAGCGTCTACGAG.

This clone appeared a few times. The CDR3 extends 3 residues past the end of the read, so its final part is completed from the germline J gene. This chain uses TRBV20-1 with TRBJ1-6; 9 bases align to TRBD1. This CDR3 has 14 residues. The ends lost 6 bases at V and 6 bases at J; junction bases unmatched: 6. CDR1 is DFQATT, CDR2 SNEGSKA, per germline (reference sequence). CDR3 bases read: TGCAGTGCCGAACCGGGACAGGGTAATTCACCC. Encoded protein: CSAEPGQGNSP. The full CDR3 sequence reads CSAEPGQGNSPLHF.

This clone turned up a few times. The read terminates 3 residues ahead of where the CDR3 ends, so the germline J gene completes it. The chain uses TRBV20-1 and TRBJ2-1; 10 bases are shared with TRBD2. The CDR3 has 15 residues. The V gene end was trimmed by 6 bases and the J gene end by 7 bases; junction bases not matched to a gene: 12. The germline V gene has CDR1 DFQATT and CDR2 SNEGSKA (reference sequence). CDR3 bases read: TGCAGTGCCCCCAGGTGGGTAGCGGGAGGAAATGAG. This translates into CSAPRWVAGGNE. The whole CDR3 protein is CSAPRWVAGGNEQFF.

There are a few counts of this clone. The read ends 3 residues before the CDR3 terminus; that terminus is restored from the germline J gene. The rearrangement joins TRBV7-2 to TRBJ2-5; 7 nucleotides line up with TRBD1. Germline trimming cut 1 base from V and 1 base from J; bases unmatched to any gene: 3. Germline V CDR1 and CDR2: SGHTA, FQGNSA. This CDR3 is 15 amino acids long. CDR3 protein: CASSLGQGVQETQYF. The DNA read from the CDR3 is TGTGCCAGCAGCTTAGGGCAGGGGGTCCAAGAGACC.

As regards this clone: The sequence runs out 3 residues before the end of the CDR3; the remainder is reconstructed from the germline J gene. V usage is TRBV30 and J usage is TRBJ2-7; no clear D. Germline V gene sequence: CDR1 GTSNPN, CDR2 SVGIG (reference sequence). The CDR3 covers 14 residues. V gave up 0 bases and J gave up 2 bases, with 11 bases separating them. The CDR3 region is CAWSVAGYTYEQYF. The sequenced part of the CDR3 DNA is TGTGCCTGGAGTGTGGCAGGCTACACCTACGAG.

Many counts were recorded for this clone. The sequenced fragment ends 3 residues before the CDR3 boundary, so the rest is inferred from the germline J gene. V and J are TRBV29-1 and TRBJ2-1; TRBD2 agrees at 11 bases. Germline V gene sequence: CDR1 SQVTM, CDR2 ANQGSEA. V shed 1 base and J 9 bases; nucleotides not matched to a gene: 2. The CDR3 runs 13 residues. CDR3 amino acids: CSVEGLAGGEQFF. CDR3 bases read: TGCAGCGTTGAAGGGCTAGCGGGGGGTGAG.

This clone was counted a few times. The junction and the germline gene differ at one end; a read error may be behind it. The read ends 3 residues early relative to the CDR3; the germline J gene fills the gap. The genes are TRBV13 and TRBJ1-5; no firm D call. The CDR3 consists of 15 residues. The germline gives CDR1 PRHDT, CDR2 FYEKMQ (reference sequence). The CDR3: CASSLVVKSKQPQHF. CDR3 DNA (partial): TGTGCCAGCAGCTTAGTAGTGAAAAGCAAGCAGCCC.

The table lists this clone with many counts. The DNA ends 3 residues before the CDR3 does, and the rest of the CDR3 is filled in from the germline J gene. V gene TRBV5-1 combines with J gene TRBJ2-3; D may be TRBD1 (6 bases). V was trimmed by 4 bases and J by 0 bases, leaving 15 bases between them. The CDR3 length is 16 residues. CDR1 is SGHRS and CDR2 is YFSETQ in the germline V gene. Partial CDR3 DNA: TGCGCCAGCAGCCAGACAGGCTTCGGGAGCACAGATACG. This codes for CASSQTGFGSTDT. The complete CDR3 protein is CASSQTGFGSTDTQYF.

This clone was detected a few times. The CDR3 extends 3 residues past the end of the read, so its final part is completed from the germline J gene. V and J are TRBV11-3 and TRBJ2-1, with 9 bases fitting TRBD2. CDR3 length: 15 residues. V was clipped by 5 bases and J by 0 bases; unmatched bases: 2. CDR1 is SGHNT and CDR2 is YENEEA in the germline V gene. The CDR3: CASSRGGASYNEQFF. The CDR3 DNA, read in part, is TGTGCCAGCAGCCGCGGGGGGGCCTCCTACAATGAG.

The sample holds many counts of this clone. CDR3 sequence: CSARDSRQGDYNEQFF. The sequenced part of the CDR3 DNA is TGCAGTGCTAGAGATAGCCGGCAGGGAGACTACAATGAG. The chain has TRBV20-1 and TRBJ2-1, with D perhaps assigned TRBD1 or TRBD2 (5 bases each). The CDR3 end lies 3 residues beyond the end of the read and is filled in from the germline J gene. The germline gives CDR1 DFQATT, CDR2 SNEGSKA (reference sequence). CDR3 length: 16 residues. Trimming pared 0 bases from V and 3 bases from J, leaving 15 bases between.

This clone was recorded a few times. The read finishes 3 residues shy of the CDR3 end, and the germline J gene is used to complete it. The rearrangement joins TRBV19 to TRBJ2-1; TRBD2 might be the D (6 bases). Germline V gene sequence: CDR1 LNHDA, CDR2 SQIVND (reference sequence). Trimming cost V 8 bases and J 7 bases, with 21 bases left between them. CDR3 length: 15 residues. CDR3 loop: CASGGYHGMTNEQFF. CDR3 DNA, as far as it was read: TGTGCCAGTGGGGGGTATCATGGTATGACAAATGAG.

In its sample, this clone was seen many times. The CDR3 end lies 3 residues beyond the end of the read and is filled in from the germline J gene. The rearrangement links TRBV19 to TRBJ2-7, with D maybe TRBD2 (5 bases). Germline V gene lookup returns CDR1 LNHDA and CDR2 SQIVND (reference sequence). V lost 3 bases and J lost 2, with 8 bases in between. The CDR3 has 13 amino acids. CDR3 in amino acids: CASSIEGPYEQYF. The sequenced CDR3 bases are TGTGCCAGTAGTATTGAGGGCCCCTACGAG.

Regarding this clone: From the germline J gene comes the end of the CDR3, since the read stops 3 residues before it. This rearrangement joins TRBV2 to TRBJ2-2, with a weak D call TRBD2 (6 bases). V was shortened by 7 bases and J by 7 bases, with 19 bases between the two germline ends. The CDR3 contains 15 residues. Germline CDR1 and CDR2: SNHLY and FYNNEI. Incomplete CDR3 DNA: TGTGCCAGCACATGGGACTTAAATCAAGTCGGGGAG. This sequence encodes CASTWDLNQVGE. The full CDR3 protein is CASTWDLNQVGELFF.

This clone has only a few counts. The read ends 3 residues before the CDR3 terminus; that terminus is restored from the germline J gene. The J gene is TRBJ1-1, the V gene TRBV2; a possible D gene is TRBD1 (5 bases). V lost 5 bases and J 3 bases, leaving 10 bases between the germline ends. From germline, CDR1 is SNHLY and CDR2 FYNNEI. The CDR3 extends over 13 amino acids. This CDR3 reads CASSSQGYTEAFF. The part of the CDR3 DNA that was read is TGTGCCAGCAGTAGTCAGGGATACACTGAA.

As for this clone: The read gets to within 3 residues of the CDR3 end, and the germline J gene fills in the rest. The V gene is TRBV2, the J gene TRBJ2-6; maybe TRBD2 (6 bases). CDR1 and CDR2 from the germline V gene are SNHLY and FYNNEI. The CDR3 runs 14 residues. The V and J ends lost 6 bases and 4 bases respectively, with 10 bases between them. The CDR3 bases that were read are TGTGCCAGCAGGTCGGAGGGGGGGGCCAACGTC. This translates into CASRSEGGANV. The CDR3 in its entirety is CASRSEGGANVLTF.

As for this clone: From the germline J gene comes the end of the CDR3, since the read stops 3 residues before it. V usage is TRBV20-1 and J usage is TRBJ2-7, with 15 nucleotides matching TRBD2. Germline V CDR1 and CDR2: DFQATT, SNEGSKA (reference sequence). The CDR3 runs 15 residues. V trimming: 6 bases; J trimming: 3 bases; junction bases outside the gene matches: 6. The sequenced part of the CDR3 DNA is TGCAGTGCCTCCGGACTAGCGGGGGGGAACTACGAG. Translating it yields CSASGLAGGNYE. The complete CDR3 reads CSASGLAGGNYEQYF.